Shown below are 26 T cell receptor beta chains from a single sample sequenced in a study of blood T cell repertoires in COVID-19. Clones were read by immunoSEQ multiplex PCR, and TCRdb kept only the in-frame ones, dropping some. The top ten clones hold 5.5% to 8% of a sample with about 300,000 clones, 88% of them seen once. Sequencing was carried out using peripheral blood. All receptors derive from a young woman who had recovered from COVID-19.

V gene TRBV7-2 combines with J gene TRBJ1-1; TRBD1 matches 10 bases. Germline V gives CDR1 SGHTA, CDR2 FQGNSA. V trimming: 2 bases; J trimming: 4 bases; junction bases outside the gene matches: 4. The CDR3 spans 15 residues. As DNA, the CDR3 is TGTGCCAGCAGCTTATCCGGGACAGGGGTCACTGAAGCTTTCTTT. Its translation: CASSLSGTGVTEAFF.

This clone was detected only once. The chain uses TRBV7-8 and TRBJ1-1; weak D call: TRBD1 (5 bases). Germline V gives CDR1 SGHVS, CDR2 FQNEAQ. The CDR3 runs 15 residues. Trimming pared 2 bases from V and 3 bases from J, leaving 13 bases between. CDR3 in DNA: TGTGCCAGCAGCTTAACCCTCAAACAGGACACTGAAGCTTTCTTT. The encoded protein is CASSLTLKQDTEAFF.

The chain couples TRBV5-6 to TRBJ1-2, with D perhaps TRBD1 (6 bases). The ends were cut back, 0 bases at V and 0 bases at J, with 21 bases in the middle. This CDR3 has 19 residues. Per germline, CDR1 SGHDT and CDR2 YYEEEE. Here the CDR3 DNA reads TGTGCCAGCAGCTTGGAGGACAGCGACTATGATCGGGCTAACTATGGCTACACCTTC. Encoded protein: CASSLEDSDYDRANYGYTF.

The chain joins TRBV4-1 to TRBJ1-6; unclear D gene. Germline V gene sequence: CDR1 MGHRA, CDR2 YSYEKL. The CDR3 spans 17 residues. Trimming took off 0 bases at V and 6 bases at J, with 15 bases between the two ends. The CDR3 protein is CASSQDGGRGPNSPLHF. Here the CDR3 DNA reads TGCGCCAGCAGCCAAGACGGCGGAAGAGGTCCTAATTCACCCCTCCACTTT.

V gene TRBV3-1 (or the pseudogene TRBV3-2) combines with J gene TRBJ2-6, with D possibly matching TRBD2 (5 bases). Trimming took off 3 bases at V and 2 bases at J, with 8 bases between the two ends. Germline loops: CDR1 LGHDT, CDR2 YNNKEL (reference sequence). The CDR3 consists of 15 residues. The CDR3 coding sequence is TGTGCCAGCAGCCAGGGAGTTGCTGGGGCCAACGTCCTGACTTTC. Protein: CASSQGVAGANVLTF.

The chain combines TRBV5-1 with TRBJ2-7; 7 bases are shared with TRBD1. The CDR3 has 14 residues. The junction had 3 bases not matched to a gene; V was cut back by 2 bases and J by 1 base. Germline CDR1 is SGHRS and CDR2 is YFSETQ. This chain's CDR3 is CASSFRTGSYEQYF. CDR3 bases: TGCGCCAGCAGCTTCAGGACAGGTTCCTACGAGCAGTACTTC.

This clone turned up a few times. This rearrangement joins TRBV29-1 to TRBJ1-1; D is uncertain. Trimming removed 7 bases at V and 4 bases at J, with 7 bases between. The germline CDR1 and CDR2 sequences are SQVTM and ANQGSEA. This CDR3 is built from 10 residues. CDR3 loop: CSATVTEAFF. In DNA, the CDR3 is TGCAGCGCTACGGTCACTGAAGCTTTCTTT.

V usage is TRBV5-1 and J usage is TRBJ2-5; 7 bases map to TRBD1. V gave up 3 bases and J gave up 6 bases; unmatched junction bases: 11. Germline V gives CDR1 SGHRS, CDR2 YFSETQ. The CDR3 extends over 15 amino acids. CDR3 nucleotide sequence: TGCGCCAGCAGCTCCGGGACAGCCCGTTTTAAGACCCAGTACTTC. Encoded protein: CASSSGTARFKTQYF. The whole variable domain, remainder taken from reference TRBV5-1 and TRBJ2-5, is KAGVTQTPRYLIKTRGQQVTLSCSPISGHRSVSWYQQTPGQGLQFLFEYFSETQRNKGNFPGRFSGRQFSNSRSEMNVSTLELGDSALYLCASSSGTARFKTQYFGPGTRLLVL.

The J gene is TRBJ2-7, the V gene TRBV5-4, with D possibly matching TRBD1 (5 bases). The CDR3 spans 15 residues. V shed 4 bases and J shed 3 bases, with 17 bases lying between them. In germline, CDR1 is SGHNT, CDR2 YYREEE (reference sequence). The CDR3 DNA reads as TGTGCCAGCAGCCGTGATGGGGCACCTCTCTACGAGCAGTACTTC. Translated: CASSRDGAPLYEQYF. The full variable domain, rest sourced from reference TRBV5-4 and TRBJ2-7, is ETGVTQSPTHLIKTRGQQVTLRCSSQSGHNTVSWYQQALGQGPQFIFQYYREEENGRGNFPPRFSGLQFPNYSSELNVNALELDDSALYLCASSRDGAPLYEQYFGPGTRLTVT.

The V call is TRBV6-6, the J call TRBJ1-5; D perhaps matches TRBD1 (6 bases). Germline V gene sequence: CDR1 MNHNY, CDR2 SVGAGI (reference sequence). V shed 5 bases and J shed 0 bases, with 17 bases lying between them. CDR3 length: 17 amino acids. CDR3 sequence: CASSPQTGQYSNQPQHF. CDR3 DNA: TGTGCCAGCAGTCCACAAACAGGGCAGTATAGCAATCAGCCCCAGCATTTT.

CDR3 in DNA: TGTGCCAGCAGTTTATTGACAGGGACGGGAGGCTACACCTTC. Residues: CASSLLTGTGGYTF. The chain couples TRBV28 to TRBJ1-2; 7 bases agree with TRBD1. This CDR3 is 14 amino acids long. The V gene end was trimmed by 1 base and the J gene end by 8 bases; junction bases not matched to a gene: 7. Per germline, CDR1 MDHEN and CDR2 SYDVKM.

The genes are TRBV7-9 and TRBJ2-3, with 7 bases aligning to TRBD2. The CDR3 runs to 14 residues. Germline V lookup: CDR1 SEHNR, CDR2 FQNEAQ (reference sequence). V was clipped by 2 bases and J by 6 bases; unmatched bases: 5. In DNA form, the CDR3 reads TGTGCCAGCAGCTTAACCGGGACTACCGATACGCAGTATTTT. The encoded protein is CASSLTGTTDTQYF.

The rearrangement links TRBV2 to TRBJ1-2, with D tentatively TRBD1 (5 bases). The CDR3 is 14 residues long. Between the trimmed V and J ends, which lost 6 bases and 3 bases, there was a span of 14 bases. The V gene's germline CDR1 is SNHLY and CDR2 FYNNEI. For the CDR3, the DNA is TGTGCCAGCAGGTCAGGGAGGGGTGACTATGGCTACACCTTC. Its protein product is CASRSGRGDYGYTF.

This clone was picked up many times. The chain employs TRBV6-4 and TRBJ2-1; 9 nucleotides match TRBD2. This CDR3 spans 15 amino acids. V shed 0 bases and J 6 bases; nucleotides not matched to a gene: 3. CDR1 is MRHNA and CDR2 is SNTAGT in the germline V gene. The CDR3 coding sequence is TGTGCCAGCAGTGACTCTCTAGCGGGGAGCAATGAGCAGTTCTTC. Translation: CASSDSLAGSNEQFF.

The gene calls are TRBV19 and TRBJ1-5, with D uncertain. Germline assignment: CDR1 LNHDA and CDR2 SQIVND (reference sequence). The CDR3 is 15 amino acids. Trimming cost V 1 base and J 7 bases, with 14 bases left between them. This chain's CDR3 is CASSIVSGFPQPQHF. For the CDR3, the DNA is TGTGCCAGTAGTATAGTAAGCGGTTTTCCCCAGCCCCAGCATTTT.

This chain joins TRBV7-3 and TRBJ2-7; 10 bases agree with TRBD2. V trimming: 3 bases; J trimming: 7 bases; junction bases outside the gene matches: 6. The germline CDR1 and CDR2 sequences are SGHTA and FQGTGA. The CDR3 covers 14 residues. The CDR3 is CASSLRPSGGEQYF. The CDR3, as DNA: TGTGCCAGCAGCTTGCGGCCTAGCGGGGGTGAGCAGTACTTC.

The chain employs TRBV3-1 (or the pseudogene TRBV3-2) and TRBJ1-2; maybe TRBD1 (5 bases). Germline V gives CDR1 LGHDT, CDR2 YNNKEL (reference sequence). This CDR3 has 14 residues. Trimming took 7 bases from V and 4 from J, leaving 16 bases between them. CDR3 nucleotides: TGTGCCAGCACTACAATGGGCAGGGTCTATGGCTACACCTTC. Its protein product is CASTTMGRVYGYTF.

The genes are TRBV24-1 and TRBJ2-1; 9 bases map to TRBD2. CDR1 KGHDR and CDR2 SFDVKD come from the germline V gene. The CDR3 loop spans 16 amino acids. The V and J ends lost 4 bases and 4 bases, in that order; junction bases with no gene match: 7. The CDR3, as DNA: TGTGCCACCAGTGACCTCAGCGGGGGGTTATACAATGAGCAGTTCTTC. Amino acids: CATSDLSGGLYNEQFF.

The chain employs TRBV11-2 and TRBJ2-7, with D tentatively TRBD1 (6 bases). V was clipped by 7 bases and J by 4 bases, with 14 bases between them. The CDR3 contains 13 residues. Germline lookup yields CDR1 SGHAT and CDR2 FQNNGV. The CDR3: CASNLDRKYEQYF. Here the CDR3 DNA reads TGTGCCAGCAACTTGGACAGAAAATACGAGCAGTACTTC.

The V gene is TRBV29-1, the J gene TRBJ2-3, with a weak D call TRBD1 (8 bases). V was trimmed by 7 bases and J by 3 bases, leaving 14 bases between them. Germline V lookup: CDR1 SQVTM, CDR2 ANQGSEA. The CDR3 runs to 13 residues. CDR3 coding DNA: TGCAGCGCCGACAGGGGAGGGACAGATACGCAGTATTTT. This gives the protein CSADRGGTDTQYF.

V usage is TRBV28 and J usage is TRBJ2-1; 9 nucleotides agree with TRBD1. The CDR3 is 14 amino acids. V gave up 2 bases and J gave up 9 bases; unmatched junction bases: 5. Germline CDR1 and CDR2: MDHEN and SYDVKM. This CDR3 reads CASSLGTGSGEQFF. The CDR3 nucleotides are TGTGCCAGCAGTTTAGGGACAGGGTCGGGTGAGCAGTTCTTC.

V is TRBV7-2 and J is TRBJ1-6, with 11 bases identical to TRBD1. CDR3 size: 15 residues. CDR1 is SGHTA and CDR2 is FQGNSA in the germline V gene. Losses at the gene ends were 6 bases for V and 9 bases for J; bases not matched to a gene: 7. The CDR3: CASRKPGQGGSPLHF. For the CDR3, the DNA is TGTGCCAGCAGGAAGCCGGGACAGGGGGGTTCACCCCTCCACTTT.

This chain uses TRBV24-1 with TRBJ2-1, with 15 nucleotides matching TRBD2. There are 16 residues in the CDR3. V shed 4 bases and J 8 bases; nucleotides not matched to a gene: 5. Germline V gene data show CDR1 as KGHDR and CDR2 as SFDVKD. In DNA, the CDR3 is TGTGCCACCAGTGACCCCGGACTAGCGGGGGGGCATGAGCAGTTCTTC. The encoded protein is CATSDPGLAGGHEQFF.

The chain employs TRBV27 and TRBJ2-3; 10 bases line up with TRBD1. CDR3 length: 14 residues. V lost 3 bases and J lost 9; bases outside the gene matches: 6. Looked up from germline, CDR1 is MNHEY and CDR2 is SMNVEV (reference sequence). The CDR3 region is CASSFRQGAQTQYF. The CDR3 DNA sequence: TGTGCCAGCAGTTTCCGACAGGGGGCACAGACGCAGTATTTT.

CDR3 sequence (DNA): TGTGCCTGGAGTTCTGGGCAGCATAATTCACCCCTCCACTTT. Its translation: CAWSSGQHNSPLHF. The chain has TRBV30 and TRBJ1-6; no definite D call. Germline loops: CDR1 GTSNPN, CDR2 SVGIG (reference sequence). The CDR3 spans 14 residues. The ends were cut back, 2 bases at V and 5 bases at J, with 10 bases in the middle.

The rearrangement uses TRBV7-9 and TRBJ2-1, with TRBD1 as a possible D gene (5 bases). The ends were cut back, 7 bases at V and 6 bases at J, with 19 bases in the middle. The CDR3 sequence is 15 residues long. CDR1 and CDR2 (germline): SEHNR, FQNEAQ (reference sequence). CDR3 nucleotides: TGTGCCAGCACCCAAAAAGGACATAAGTCCAATGAGCAGTTCTTC. This gives the protein CASTQKGHKSNEQFF.